The sequence of this TCR beta chain was determined in a study of T cell responses to AZD1222 COVID-19 vaccine. Here immunoSEQ multiplex PCR was the method, and the copy in TCRdb shows in-frame clones only, minus some. The sample holds around 78,000 clones, over 85% seen once. Germline V gene sequence: CDR1 SEHNR, CDR2 FQNEAQ (reference sequence). The CDR3 sequence is 17 residues long. Unmatched junction bases numbered 18, after V lost 5 bases and J lost 6 bases. The chain is built from TRBV7-9 and TRBJ1-1; 7 bases fit TRBD1. This clonotype originated in an adult in good health. Sequences were derived from peripheral blood, sampled on day 0 of AZD1222 vaccination. The CDR3 coding sequence is TGTGCCAGCAGCCCACGTCAGGGGGGGCCGCTCTCCTCTGAAGCTTTCTTT. Its translation: CASSPRQGGPLSSEAFF.